The 27 T cell receptor beta chains in this list originate from one sample, sequenced in a study of PD-1 blockade in mismatch repair-deficient tumors. Libraries were prepared by immunoSEQ multiplex PCR; TCRdb keeps only in-frame clonotypes and omits some of them. The sample includes some 49,000 clones, approximately 80% of them seen just once. The source material was PBMCs, sampled before pembrolizumab treatment. These receptor sequences come from an adult with mismatch repair-deficient cancer.

The chain recombines TRBV9 with TRBJ2-4; D is undetermined. Per the germline V gene, CDR1 is SGDLS and CDR2 is YYNGEE. The CDR3 spans 13 residues. V was shortened by 2 bases and J by 4 bases, with 7 bases between the two germline ends. The chain's CDR3 is CASSVHEKNIQYF. The CDR3 DNA reads as TGTGCCAGCAGCGTGCACGAAAAAAACATTCAGTACTTC.

The chain uses TRBV2 and TRBJ2-5; 9 bases line up with TRBD1. Losses at the gene ends were 8 bases for V and 2 bases for J; bases not matched to a gene: 6. This CDR3 spans 14 amino acids. Germline V gene data show CDR1 as SNHLY and CDR2 as FYNNEI. CDR3 coding DNA: TGTGCCAGCTGGGGACAGGGAAAACAAGAGACCCAGTACTTC. Amino acids: CASWGQGKQETQYF.

The chain uses TRBV30 and TRBJ2-1; either TRBD1 or TRBD2 may supply D (5 bases each). V was pared by 3 bases and J by 5 bases, with 14 bases between. The CDR3 covers 14 residues. Germline lookup yields CDR1 GTSNPN and CDR2 SVGIG (reference sequence). The CDR3 region is CAWSPGGSNNEQFF. The DNA for the CDR3 is TGTGCCTGGAGCCCTGGGGGTAGTAACAATGAGCAGTTCTTC.

This clone was seen only once. The J gene is TRBJ2-5, the V gene TRBV2, with a possible D match to TRBD1 (7 bases). Germline CDR1 SNHLY, CDR2 FYNNEI. Trimming stripped 3 bases from V and 1 base from J, with 9 bases between. This CDR3 spans 14 amino acids. The CDR3 bases are TGTGCCAGCAGTGACAGGGGGGCCCAAGAGACCCAGTACTTC. This translates into CASSDRGAQETQYF.

This clone came up many times. This chain links TRBV7-9 with TRBJ2-1; D is unresolved. Germline V gene data show CDR1 as SEHNR and CDR2 as FQNEAQ (reference sequence). V lost 2 bases, J lost 9 bases, and 5 bases lay in between. This CDR3 has 11 residues. As DNA, the CDR3 is TGTGCCAGCAGCTTATTGATTGAGCAGTTCTTC. It codes for CASSLLIEQFF. Full variable domain (outside the CDR3, taken from reference TRBV7-9 and TRBJ2-1): DTGVSQNPRHKITKRGQNVTFRCDPISEHNRLYWYRQTLGQGPEFLTYFQNEAQLEKSRLLSDRFSAERPKGSFSTLEIQRTEQGDSAMYLCASSLLIEQFFGPGTRLTVL.

The table lists this clone with a few counts. DNA for the CDR3: TGTGCCAGCAGCAGGCGTGGGACTTTGGGTCTTGCTTTT. Amino acids: CASSRRGTLGLAF. The chain couples TRBV21-1 to TRBJ1-4. TRBV21-1 is tagged as a pseudogene. The CDR3 is 13 amino acids.

The chain is built from TRBV7-2 and TRBJ1-2; 9 positions agree with TRBD1. In germline, CDR1 is SGHTA, CDR2 FQGNSA. The CDR3 runs 17 residues. The trim removed 5 bases at V and 8 bases at J, leaving 18 bases unmatched. The chain's CDR3 is CASSLQRGTGLLSGYTF. Written as DNA, the CDR3 is TGTGCCAGCAGCCTACAACGAGGGACAGGGCTCCTATCCGGCTACACCTTC.

The chain has TRBV4-2 and TRBJ1-3, with 7 bases matching TRBD1. The CDR3 consists of 15 residues. CDR1 is LGHNA, CDR2 YNFKEQ, per germline. The V and J ends lost 1 base and 3 bases, in that order; junction bases with no gene match: 3. CDR3 in amino acids: CASSQAQGSGNTIYF. For the CDR3, the DNA is TGTGCCAGCAGCCAAGCACAGGGGAGTGGAAACACCATATATTTT.

The V gene is TRBV12-5, the J gene TRBJ2-3; 7 nucleotides match TRBD1. The CDR3 runs to 14 residues. V lost 6 bases and J lost 7; bases outside the gene matches: 10. Germline V CDR1 and CDR2: LGHNT, FRNRAP. The CDR3 spells CASGSGTELNTQYF. The CDR3 nucleotides are TGTGCTAGTGGCTCCGGGACAGAATTAAATACGCAGTATTTT.

The rearrangement links TRBV6-1 to TRBJ2-7; TRBD1 matches at 7 bases. Germline V gives CDR1 MNHNS, CDR2 SASEGT. Trimming at V came to 7 bases and at J to 0 bases, leaving 9 bases not matched to a gene. The CDR3 is 15 amino acids. The chain's CDR3 is CASKETGQSSYEQYF. CDR3 bases: TGTGCCAGCAAGGAGACAGGGCAAAGCTCCTACGAGCAGTACTTC.

This clone has only a few counts. The CDR3 reads CASSRALGFTEKLFF. For the CDR3, the DNA is TGTGCCAGCAGCCGAGCATTGGGGTTCACTGAAAAACTGTTTTTT. The chain carries TRBV14 and TRBJ1-4; D gene ambiguous. In germline, CDR1 is SGHDN, CDR2 FVKESK. Trimming pared 4 bases from V and 7 bases from J, leaving 16 bases between. The CDR3 totals 15 residues.

The J gene is TRBJ2-1, the V gene TRBV20-1; possibly TRBD2 for D (5 bases). CDR3 size: 11 residues. Trimming took off 2 bases at V and 9 bases at J, with 8 bases between the two ends. Germline CDR1 and CDR2: DFQATT and SNEGSKA (reference sequence). The CDR3 region is CSARSGIEQFF. The CDR3 nucleotides are TGCAGTGCTAGATCGGGGATTGAGCAGTTCTTC.

The chain combines TRBV7-2 with TRBJ2-1; D gene ambiguous. Germline V gene sequence: CDR1 SGHTA, CDR2 FQGNSA. Trimming cost V 3 bases and J 9 bases, with 15 bases left between them. The CDR3 is made up of 14 amino acids. The CDR3 DNA follows: TGTGCCAGCAGCTTTGGACCAGGTCTAGGTGAGCAGTTCTTC. It yields the protein CASSFGPGLGEQFF. The whole variable domain, filled in from reference TRBV7-2 and TRBJ2-1, reads GAGVSQSPSNKVTEKGKDVELRCDPISGHTALYWYRQSLGQGLEFLIYFQGNSAPDKSGLPSDRFSAERTGGSVSTLTIQRTQQEDSAVYLCASSFGPGLGEQFFGPGTRLTVL.

This sequence joins TRBV10-3 and TRBJ2-7, with 9 bases aligning to TRBD2. The CDR3 contains 15 residues. The germline V gene has CDR1 ENHRY and CDR2 SYGVKD. Trimming took 3 bases from V and 6 from J; bases not matched to a gene: 9. CDR3 DNA sequence: TGTGCCATCAGTGAAGGGCGGGAGGGCCAGCGCGAGCAGTACTTC. Protein sequence: CAISEGREGQREQYF.

The chain links TRBV7-2 to TRBJ2-7; 12 nucleotides align to TRBD1. CDR3 length equals 15 residues. Losses at the gene ends were 5 bases for V and 2 bases for J; bases not matched to a gene: 4. CDR1 is SGHTA, CDR2 FQGNSA, per germline. As DNA, the CDR3 is TGTGCCAGCAGCCTGGGACAGGGGGCTACCTACGAGCAGTACTTC. It encodes CASSLGQGATYEQYF. The whole variable domain, filled in from reference TRBV7-2 and TRBJ2-7, reads GAGVSQSPSNKVTEKGKDVELRCDPISGHTALYWYRQSLGQGLEFLIYFQGNSAPDKSGLPSDRFSAERTGGSVSTLTIQRTQQEDSAVYLCASSLGQGATYEQYFGPGTRLTVT.

The table lists this clone with a count of one. The chain joins TRBV5-1 to TRBJ2-7; D possibly corresponds to TRBD2 (6 bases). The CDR3 is 14 residues long. The V end lost 3 bases, the J end lost 2 bases, and 12 bases lay between the germline ends. The V gene's germline CDR1 is SGHRS and CDR2 YFSETQ. For the CDR3, the DNA is TGCGCCAGCAGCTCAGCAGGGAGGACCTACGAGCAGTACTTC. Translating it yields CASSSAGRTYEQYF.

This clone showed up just once. The chain employs TRBV7-9 and TRBJ2-1; 11 bases fit TRBD2. The ends lost 3 bases at V and 6 bases at J; junction bases unmatched: 7. Germline CDR1 and CDR2: SEHNR and FQNEAQ (reference sequence). CDR3 length: 16 residues. The CDR3 loop reads CASSFLRLAGSNEQFF. CDR3 nucleotide sequence: TGTGCCAGCAGCTTCCTAAGACTAGCGGGATCCAATGAGCAGTTCTTC.

V usage is TRBV5-1 and J usage is TRBJ2-7; 10 nucleotides agree with TRBD2. CDR3 length equals 15 residues. Germline V lookup: CDR1 SGHRS, CDR2 YFSETQ. V was clipped by 4 bases and J by 4 bases; unmatched bases: 8. Here the CDR3 DNA reads TGCGCCAGCAGCACCGCGGTAGCGGGAGGTTACGAGCAGTACTTC. Amino acid sequence: CASSTAVAGGYEQYF. Full variable domain (rest looked up from reference TRBV5-1 and TRBJ2-7): KAGVTQTPRYLIKTRGQQVTLSCSPISGHRSVSWYQQTPGQGLQFLFEYFSETQRNKGNFPGRFSGRQFSNSRSEMNVSTLELGDSALYLCASSTAVAGGYEQYFGPGTRLTVT.

The V gene is TRBV9, the J gene TRBJ2-3; no clear D gene. The CDR3 runs to 14 residues. Germline CDR1 and CDR2: SGDLS and YYNGEE. V gave up 1 base and J gave up 4 bases, with 10 bases separating them. CDR3 loop: CASSVTVDPDTQYF. The CDR3 nucleotides are TGTGCCAGCAGCGTAACGGTTGATCCAGATACGCAGTATTTT.

J is TRBJ1-3 and V is TRBV19, with TRBD1 as a possible D gene (5 bases). The germline V and J ends were trimmed by 8 bases and 0 bases, with 14 bases remaining between them. Germline CDR1 LNHDA, CDR2 SQIVND (reference sequence). The CDR3 spans 15 residues. The CDR3 reads CASLAQGYSGNTIYF. The CDR3 nucleotides read TGTGCCAGTCTCGCCCAGGGATACTCTGGAAACACCATATATTTT.

This clone occurred once. This chain connects TRBV4-3 to TRBJ2-4; D is undetermined. This CDR3 has 19 amino acids. Germline CDR1 LGHNA, CDR2 YSLEER. Deletions cut 0 bases from V and 0 bases from J, with 18 bases between. The CDR3 loop is CASSQDGRTLDLAKNIQYF. CDR3 bases: TGCGCCAGCAGCCAAGATGGCAGGACCCTCGATTTAGCCAAAAACATTCAGTACTTC.

The chain carries TRBV30 and TRBJ2-1, with D perhaps TRBD1 (6 bases). Trimming took off 2 bases at V and 0 bases at J, with 11 bases between the two ends. CDR3 size: 15 residues. CDR1 and CDR2 from the germline V gene are GTSNPN and SVGIG (reference sequence). The DNA of the CDR3 is TGTGCCTGGAGTAGGGGGACGAACTCCTACAATGAGCAGTTCTTC. Protein: CAWSRGTNSYNEQFF.

The V gene is TRBV27, the J gene TRBJ1-1, with D perhaps TRBD1 (6 bases). The V gene lost 5 bases and the J gene lost 3 bases, with 10 bases spanning the gap. Germline CDR1 MNHEY, CDR2 SMNVEV (reference sequence). CDR3 length: 13 residues. Here the CDR3 reads CASSRPGDTEAFF. DNA for the CDR3: TGTGCCAGCAGTCGACCAGGGGACACTGAAGCTTTCTTT.

V usage is TRBV6-6 and J usage is TRBJ1-2, with D possibly being TRBD1 (6 bases). Germline CDR1 is MNHNY and CDR2 is SVGAGI (reference sequence). V was clipped by 6 bases and J by 6 bases, with 17 bases between them. CDR3 size: 14 residues. CDR3 in DNA: TGTGCCAGCAGCGGTACAGGGTTTAGGGATGGCTACACCTTC. It is translated as CASSGTGFRDGYTF.

The chain links TRBV19 to TRBJ1-5; perhaps TRBD1 as D (5 bases). Germline V gene lookup returns CDR1 LNHDA and CDR2 SQIVND (reference sequence). The CDR3 totals 15 residues. V lost 1 base, J lost 1 base, and 8 bases lay in between. The DNA for the CDR3 is TGTGCCAGTAGTATAGTGGGGGGAAGCAATCAGCCCCAGCATTTT. It specifies CASSIVGGSNQPQHF.

The table lists this clone with a few counts. The chain carries TRBV2 and TRBJ2-1; 11 bases map to TRBD2. The V and J ends lost 6 bases and 14 bases, in that order; junction bases with no gene match: 3. CDR3 length equals 11 residues. From germline, CDR1 is SNHLY and CDR2 FYNNEI. The CDR3 DNA reads as TGTGCCAGCAGCGAACTAGCGGGAGAGTTCTTC. Its translation: CASSELAGEFF. Full variable domain (outside the CDR3, taken from reference TRBV2 and TRBJ2-1): EPEVTQTPSHQVTQMGQEVILRCVPISNHLYFYWYRQILGQKVEFLVSFYNNEISEKSEIFDDQFSVERPDGSNFTLKIRSTKLEDSAMYFCASSELAGEFFGPGTRLTVL.

This sequence joins TRBV5-1 and TRBJ2-2; no reliable D call. Trimming pared 0 bases from V and 4 bases from J, leaving 10 bases between. Germline assignment: CDR1 SGHRS and CDR2 YFSETQ. The length of the CDR3 is 15 residues. The CDR3 DNA follows: TGCGCCAGCAGCTTGGACCGGACCACCACCGGGGAGCTGTTTTTT. Protein sequence: CASSLDRTTTGELFF.